This TCR beta chain was observed in a study of blood T cell repertoires in COVID-19. Study-wide context: Samples taken during acute and convalescent COVID-19 were collected in the United States, Italy and Spain. From T cells, B-cell-depleted T cells, or PBMCs came the material, which was cDNA or gDNA.

In the authors' methods: Quantification of nucleated cells was approximated via reference gene primer amplification. Assay: immunoSEQ multiplex PCR; the TCRdb copy retains only in-frame clones and omits some. The DNA gave D and trimming, while V, J and clone size come from that table. The sample lists over 100,000 clones; approximately 84% were seen once. Germline V gene data show CDR1 as SNHLY and CDR2 as FYNNEI. V lost 7 bases and J lost 7; bases outside the gene matches: 8. The CDR3 is 14 amino acids. The chain carries TRBV2 and TRBJ1-3; 9 bases line up with TRBD1. The sequence derives from a woman between 55 and 75 years old with acute or convalescent COVID-19. Sample: peripheral blood. Written as DNA, the CDR3 is TGTGCCAGCACCCGGGACAGGGCTTCTAACACCATATATTTT. Its protein is CASTRDRASNTIYF. Supplemented by reference TRBV2 and TRBJ1-3, the full variable domain reads EPEVTQTPSHQVTQMGQEVILRCVPISNHLYFYWYRQILGQKVEFLVSFYNNEISEKSEIFDDQFSVERPDGSNFTLKIRSTKLEDSAMYFCASTRDRASNTIYFGEGSWLTVV.